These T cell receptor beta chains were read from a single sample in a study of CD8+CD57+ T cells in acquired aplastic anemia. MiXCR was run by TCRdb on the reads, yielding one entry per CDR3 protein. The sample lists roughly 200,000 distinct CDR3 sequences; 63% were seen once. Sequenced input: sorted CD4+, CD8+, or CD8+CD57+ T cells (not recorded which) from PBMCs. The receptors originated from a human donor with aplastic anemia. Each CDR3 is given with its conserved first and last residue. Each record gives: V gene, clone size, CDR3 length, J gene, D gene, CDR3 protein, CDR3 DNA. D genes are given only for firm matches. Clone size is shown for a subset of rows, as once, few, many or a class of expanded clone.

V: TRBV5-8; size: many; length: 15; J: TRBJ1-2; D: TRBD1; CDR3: CASSFRGGLNYGYTF; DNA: TGTGCCAGCAGCTTCAGGGGGGGGCTAAACTATGGCTACACCTTC
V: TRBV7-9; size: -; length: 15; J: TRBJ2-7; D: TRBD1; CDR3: CASSFRDRGQGEQYF; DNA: TGTGCCAGCAGCTTTAGGGACAGGGGGCAAGGCGAGCAGTACTTC
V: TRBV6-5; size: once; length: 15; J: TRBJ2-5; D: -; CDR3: CASSYGMNRKETQYF; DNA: TGTGCCAGCAGTTACGGCATGAACCGAAAAGAGACCCAGTACTTC
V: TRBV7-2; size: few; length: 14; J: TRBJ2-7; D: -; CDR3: CASSLDPLRAEQYF; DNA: TGTGCCAGCAGCTTAGATCCCTTACGGGCAGAGCAGTACTTC
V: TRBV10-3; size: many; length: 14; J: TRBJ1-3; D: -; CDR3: CAISERPSGNTIYF; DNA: TGTGCCATCAGTGAACGGCCCTCTGGAAACACCATATATTTT
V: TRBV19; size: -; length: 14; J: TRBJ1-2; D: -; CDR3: CASNPIGPQGGYTF; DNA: TGTGCCAGTAATCCAATCGGCCCCCAGGGCGGCTACACCTTC
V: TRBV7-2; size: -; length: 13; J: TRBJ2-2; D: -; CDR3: CASSLEQPGELFF; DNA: TGTGCCAGCAGCTTGGAACAGCCCGGGGAGCTGTTTTTT
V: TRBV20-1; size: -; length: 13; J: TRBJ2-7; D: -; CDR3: CSARGLLSYEQYF; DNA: TGCAGTGCCCGGGGCCTCTTAAGCTACGAGCAGTACTTC
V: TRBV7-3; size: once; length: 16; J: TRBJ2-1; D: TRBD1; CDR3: CASSMTGGISVNEQFF; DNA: TGTGCCAGCAGCATGACAGGGGGTATATCGGTTAATGAGCAGTTCTTC
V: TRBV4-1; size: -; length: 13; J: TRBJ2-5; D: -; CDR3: CASRQTLWETQYF; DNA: TGCGCCAGCAGGCAGACCCTATGGGAGACCCAGTACTTC
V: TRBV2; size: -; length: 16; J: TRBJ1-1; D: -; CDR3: CASSEQDRKGYTEAFF; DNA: TGTGCCAGCAGTGAACAAGACAGGAAGGGGTACACTGAAGCTTTCTTT
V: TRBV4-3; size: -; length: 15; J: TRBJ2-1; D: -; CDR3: CASSQVGGIGNEQFF; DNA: TGCGCCAGCAGCCAAGTAGGGGGGATTGGGAATGAGCAGTTCTTC
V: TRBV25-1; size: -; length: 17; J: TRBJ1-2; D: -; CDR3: CASSTYGGHLTNYGYTF; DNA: TGTGCCAGCAGTACATACGGGGGCCACCTAACTAACTATGGCTACACCTTC
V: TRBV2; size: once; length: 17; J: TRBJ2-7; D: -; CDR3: CASSAGQAVLRSYEQYF; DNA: TGTGCCAGCAGTGCTGGGCAGGCTGTACTGCGCTCCTACGAGCAGTACTTC
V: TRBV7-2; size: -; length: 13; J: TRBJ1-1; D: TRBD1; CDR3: CASSYRGRAEAFF; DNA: TGTGCCAGCAGCTACAGGGGGCGCGCTGAAGCTTTCTTT
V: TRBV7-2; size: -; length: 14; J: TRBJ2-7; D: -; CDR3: CASSFSPVSYEQYF; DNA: TGTGCCAGCAGCTTTTCCCCAGTCTCCTACGAGCAGTACTTC
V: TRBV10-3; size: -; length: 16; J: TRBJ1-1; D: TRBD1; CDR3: CAISENRGWGNTEAFF; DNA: TGTGCCATCAGTGAGAACAGGGGGTGGGGGAACACTGAAGCTTTCTTT
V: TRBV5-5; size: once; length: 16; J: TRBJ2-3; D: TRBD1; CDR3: CASRVTGGSSTDTQYF; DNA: TGTGCCAGCAGAGTCACAGGGGGCTCCTCCACAGATACGCAGTATTTT
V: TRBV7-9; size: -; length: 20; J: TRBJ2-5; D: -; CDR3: CASSSPPLREPSHAVETQYF; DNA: TGTGCCAGCAGCTCCCCGCCGCTACGGGAACCAAGCCACGCAGTAGAGACCCAGTACTTC
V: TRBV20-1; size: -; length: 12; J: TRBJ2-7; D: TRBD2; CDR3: CSVRAGGWEQYF; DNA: TGCAGTGTGCGAGCGGGAGGGTGGGAGCAGTACTTC
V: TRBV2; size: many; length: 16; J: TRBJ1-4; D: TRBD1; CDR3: CASSDLPDRGHEKLFF; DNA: TGTGCCAGCAGTGATTTGCCCGACAGGGGGCATGAAAAACTGTTTTTT
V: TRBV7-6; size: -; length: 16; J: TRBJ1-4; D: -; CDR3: CASSPVGGIGNEKLFF; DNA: TGTGCCAGCAGCCCGGTCGGGGGGATAGGGAATGAAAAACTTTTTTTT
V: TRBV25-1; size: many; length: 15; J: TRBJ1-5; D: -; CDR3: CASSPGGKSNQPQHF; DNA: TGTGCCAGCAGTCCCGGTGGGAAAAGCAATCAGCCCCAGCATTTT
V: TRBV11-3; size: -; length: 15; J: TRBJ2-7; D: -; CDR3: CASTACCGWAYEQYF; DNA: TGTGCCAGCACCGCTTGCTGTGGGTGGGCCTACGAGCAGTACTTC
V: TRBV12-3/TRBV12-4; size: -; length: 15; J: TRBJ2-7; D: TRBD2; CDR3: CASSGRGGTFYEQYF; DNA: TGTGCCAGCAGCGGGCGGGGGGGCACCTTCTACGAGCAGTACTTC
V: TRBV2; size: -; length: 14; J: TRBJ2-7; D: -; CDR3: CASSEVRGIYEQYF; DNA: TGTGCCAGCAGTGAAGTACGGGGGATTTACGAGCAGTACTTC
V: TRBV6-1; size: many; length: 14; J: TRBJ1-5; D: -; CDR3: CASSEGQEGQPQHF; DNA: TGTGCCAGCAGTGAAGGGCAGGAAGGACAGCCCCAGCATTTT
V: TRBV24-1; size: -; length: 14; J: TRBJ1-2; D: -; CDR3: CATSDPRGFDGYTF; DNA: TGTGCCACCAGTGACCCAAGGGGGTTTGATGGCTACACCTTC
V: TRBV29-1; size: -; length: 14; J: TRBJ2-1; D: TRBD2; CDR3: CSADPTSGSHEQFF; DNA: TGCAGCGCTGACCCGACTAGCGGGAGTCATGAGCAGTTCTTC
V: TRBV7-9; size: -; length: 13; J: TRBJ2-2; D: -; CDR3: CATITRDTGELFF; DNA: TGTGCCACCATCACTAGGGACACCGGGGAGCTGTTTTTT
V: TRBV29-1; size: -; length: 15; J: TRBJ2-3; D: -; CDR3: CSVQGSGVGWDTQYF; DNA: TGCAGCGTACAAGGGTCAGGGGTTGGGTGGGATACGCAGTATTTT
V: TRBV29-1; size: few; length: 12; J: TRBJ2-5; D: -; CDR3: CSVAPNQETQYF; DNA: TGCAGCGTTGCACCGAACCAAGAGACCCAGTACTTC
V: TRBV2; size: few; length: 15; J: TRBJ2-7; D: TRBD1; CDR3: CASSVTGGTTYEQYF; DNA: TGTGCCAGCAGCGTCACAGGGGGCACTACCTACGAGCAGTACTTC
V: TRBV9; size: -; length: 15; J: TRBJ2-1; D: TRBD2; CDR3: CASAGEAGGVNEQFF; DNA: TGTGCCAGCGCCGGTGAAGCGGGGGGAGTGAATGAGCAGTTCTTC